This T cell receptor (beta chain) was identified during a study of T cell responses to AZD1222 COVID-19 vaccine. TCRdb's copy holds only in-frame clones and misses some; the assay was immunoSEQ multiplex PCR. Of around 150,000 clones in the sample, approximately 90% were seen once. The CDR3 totals 15 residues. Germline values: CDR1 SGDLS, CDR2 YYNGEE. V lost 4 bases, J lost 0 bases, and 11 bases lay in between. The rearrangement links TRBV9 to TRBJ1-3, with no clear D. The sequence came from an adult who received the AZD1222 COVID-19 vaccine. Sequenced material: peripheral blood, taken 28 days after the second AZD1222 dose. The chain's CDR3 is CASSLTARSGNTIYF. DNA for the CDR3: TGTGCCAGCAGCTTAACAGCGCGCTCTGGAAACACCATATATTTT.